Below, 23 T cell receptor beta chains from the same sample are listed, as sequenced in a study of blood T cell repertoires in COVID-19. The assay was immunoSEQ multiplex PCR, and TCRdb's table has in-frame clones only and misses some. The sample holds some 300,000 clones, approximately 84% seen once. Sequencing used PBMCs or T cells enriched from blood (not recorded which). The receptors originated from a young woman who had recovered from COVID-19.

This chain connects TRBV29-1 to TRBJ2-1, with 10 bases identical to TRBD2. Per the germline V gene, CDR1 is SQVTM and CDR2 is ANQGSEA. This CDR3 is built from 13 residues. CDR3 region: CIAGGTLYNEQFF. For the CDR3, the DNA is TGCATAGCGGGGGGCACACTTTACAATGAGCAGTTCTTC.

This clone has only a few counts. The CDR3 bases are TGTGCCAGCAGGATTGCTAGCGGGGGGTTCCAAGAGACCCAGTACTTC. It is translated as CASRIASGGFQETQYF. The chain couples TRBV28 to TRBJ2-5, with 11 bases matching TRBD2. The germline CDR1 and CDR2 sequences are MDHEN and SYDVKM. The CDR3 consists of 16 residues. V trimming: 6 bases; J trimming: 1 base; junction bases outside the gene matches: 7.

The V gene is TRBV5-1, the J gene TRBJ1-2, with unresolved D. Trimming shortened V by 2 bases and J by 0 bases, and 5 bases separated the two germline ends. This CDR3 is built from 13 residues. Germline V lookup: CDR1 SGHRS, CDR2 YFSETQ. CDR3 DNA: TGCGCCAGCAGCTTACAACCTAACTATGGCTACACCTTC. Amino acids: CASSLQPNYGYTF.

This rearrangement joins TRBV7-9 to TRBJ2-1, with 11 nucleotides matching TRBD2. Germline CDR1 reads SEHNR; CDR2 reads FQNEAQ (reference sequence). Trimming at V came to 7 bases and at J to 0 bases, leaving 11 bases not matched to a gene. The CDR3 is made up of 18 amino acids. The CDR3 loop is CASTASGGPWSSYNEQFF. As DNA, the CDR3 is TGTGCCAGCACGGCTAGCGGGGGGCCATGGAGCTCCTACAATGAGCAGTTCTTC.

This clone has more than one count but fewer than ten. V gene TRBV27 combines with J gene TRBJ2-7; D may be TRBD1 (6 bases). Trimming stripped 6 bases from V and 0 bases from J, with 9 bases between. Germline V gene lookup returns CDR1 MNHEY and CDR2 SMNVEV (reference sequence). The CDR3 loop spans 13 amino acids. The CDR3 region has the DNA TGTGCCAGCAGACAGGGTGGCTCCTACGAGCAGTACTTC. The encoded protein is CASRQGGSYEQYF.

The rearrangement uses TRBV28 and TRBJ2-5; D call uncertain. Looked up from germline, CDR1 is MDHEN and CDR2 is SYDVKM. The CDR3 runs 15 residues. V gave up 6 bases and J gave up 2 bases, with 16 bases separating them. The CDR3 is CASRPPGGLQETQYF. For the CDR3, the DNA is TGTGCCAGCAGGCCCCCCGGCGGCCTGCAAGAGACCCAGTACTTC.

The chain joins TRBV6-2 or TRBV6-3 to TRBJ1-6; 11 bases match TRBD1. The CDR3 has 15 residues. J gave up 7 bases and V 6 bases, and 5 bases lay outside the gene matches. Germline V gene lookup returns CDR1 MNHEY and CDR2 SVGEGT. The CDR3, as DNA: TGTGCCAGCAGCAGGACAGGGGGCGAAAATTCACCCCTCCACTTT. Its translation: CASSRTGGENSPLHF.

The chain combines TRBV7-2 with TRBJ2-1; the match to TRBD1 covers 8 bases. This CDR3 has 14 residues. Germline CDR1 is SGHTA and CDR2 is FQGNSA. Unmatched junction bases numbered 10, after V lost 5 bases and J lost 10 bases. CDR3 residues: CASSPSRGRTEQFF. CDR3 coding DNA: TGTGCCAGCAGCCCGTCCAGGGGGCGCACGGAGCAGTTCTTC.

CDR3 region: CASSVGLYEQYF. In nucleotides, the CDR3 is TGTGCCAGCAGTGTGGGGCTCTACGAGCAGTACTTC. The chain couples TRBV2 to TRBJ2-7, with D tentatively TRBD1 (5 bases). Germline V lookup: CDR1 SNHLY, CDR2 FYNNEI. The CDR3 has 12 amino acids. Trimming took off 4 bases at V and 3 bases at J, with 7 bases between the two ends.

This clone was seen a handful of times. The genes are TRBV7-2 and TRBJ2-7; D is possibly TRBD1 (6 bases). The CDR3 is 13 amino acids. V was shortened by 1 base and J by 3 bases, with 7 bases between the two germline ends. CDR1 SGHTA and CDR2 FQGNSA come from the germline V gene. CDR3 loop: CASSLEGGYEQYF. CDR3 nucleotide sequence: TGTGCCAGCAGCTTAGAAGGGGGCTACGAGCAGTACTTC. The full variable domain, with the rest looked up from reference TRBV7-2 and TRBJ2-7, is GAGVSQSPSNKVTEKGKDVELRCDPISGHTALYWYRQSLGQGLEFLIYFQGNSAPDKSGLPSDRFSAERTGGSVSTLTIQRTQQEDSAVYLCASSLEGGYEQYFGPGTRLTVT.

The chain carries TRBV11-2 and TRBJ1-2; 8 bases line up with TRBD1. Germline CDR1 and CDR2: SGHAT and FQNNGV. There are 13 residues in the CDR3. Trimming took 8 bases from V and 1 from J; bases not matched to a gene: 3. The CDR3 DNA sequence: TGTGCCAGCGCCACAGGGGGTAACTATGGCTACACCTTC. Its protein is CASATGGNYGYTF.

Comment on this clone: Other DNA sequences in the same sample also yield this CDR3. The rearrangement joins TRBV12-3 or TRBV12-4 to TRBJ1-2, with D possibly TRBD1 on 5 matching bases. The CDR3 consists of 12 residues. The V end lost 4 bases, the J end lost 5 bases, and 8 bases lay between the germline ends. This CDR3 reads CASSSQGYGYTF. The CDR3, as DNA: TGTGCCAGCAGTTCCCAGGGATATGGCTACACCTTC.

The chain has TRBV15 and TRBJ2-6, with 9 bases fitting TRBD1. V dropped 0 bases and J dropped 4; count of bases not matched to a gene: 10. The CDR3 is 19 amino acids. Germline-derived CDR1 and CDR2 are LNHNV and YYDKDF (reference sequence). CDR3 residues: CATSRDLEQGAVGANVLTF. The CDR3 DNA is TGTGCCACCAGCAGAGATTTGGAACAGGGGGCGGTCGGGGCCAACGTCCTGACTTTC.

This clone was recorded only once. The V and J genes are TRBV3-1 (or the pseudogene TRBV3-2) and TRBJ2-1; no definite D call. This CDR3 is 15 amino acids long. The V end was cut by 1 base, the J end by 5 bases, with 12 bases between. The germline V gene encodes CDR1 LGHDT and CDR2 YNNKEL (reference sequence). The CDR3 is CASSQGAAQHNEQFF. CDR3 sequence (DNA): TGTGCCAGCAGCCAAGGGGCAGCTCAGCACAATGAGCAGTTCTTC.

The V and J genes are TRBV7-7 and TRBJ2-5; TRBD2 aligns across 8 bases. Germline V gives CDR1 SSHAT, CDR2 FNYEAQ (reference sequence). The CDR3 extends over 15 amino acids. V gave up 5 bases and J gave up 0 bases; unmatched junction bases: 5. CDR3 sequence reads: CASSERGPYQETQYF. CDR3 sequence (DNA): TGTGCCAGCAGCGAGCGGGGGCCGTACCAAGAGACCCAGTACTTC.

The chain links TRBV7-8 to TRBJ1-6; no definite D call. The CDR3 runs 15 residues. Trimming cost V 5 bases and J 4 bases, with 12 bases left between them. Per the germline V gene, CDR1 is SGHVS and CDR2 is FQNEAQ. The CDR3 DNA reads TGTGCCAGCAGCCCCGGACGGGAATATAATTCACCCCTCCACTTT. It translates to CASSPGREYNSPLHF. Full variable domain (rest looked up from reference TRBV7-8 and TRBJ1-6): GAGVSQSPRYKVAKRGQDVALRCDPISGHVSLFWYQQALGQGPEFLTYFQNEAQLDKSGLPSDRFFAERPEGSVSTLKIQRTQQEDSAVYLCASSPGREYNSPLHFGNGTRLTVT.

This chain's CDR3 is CASSPLVTGQETQYF. Written as DNA, the CDR3 is TGTGCCAGCTCACCACTGGTGACTGGACAAGAGACCCAGTACTTC. This chain joins TRBV18 and TRBJ2-5; no definite D call. CDR1 is KGHSH and CDR2 is LQKENI in the germline V gene. V dropped 1 base and J dropped 2 bases, with 11 bases sitting between them. The CDR3 totals 15 residues.

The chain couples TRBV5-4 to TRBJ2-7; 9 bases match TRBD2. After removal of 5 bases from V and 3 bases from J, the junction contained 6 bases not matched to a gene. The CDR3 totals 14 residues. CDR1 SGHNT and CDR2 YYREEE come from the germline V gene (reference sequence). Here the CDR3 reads CASSLAGKDYEQYF. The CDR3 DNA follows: TGTGCCAGCAGTCTAGCGGGGAAGGACTACGAGCAGTACTTC.

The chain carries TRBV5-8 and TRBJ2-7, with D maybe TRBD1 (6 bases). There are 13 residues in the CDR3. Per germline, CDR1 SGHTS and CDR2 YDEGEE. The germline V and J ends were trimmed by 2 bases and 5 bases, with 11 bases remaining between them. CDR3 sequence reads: CASSLQGRDEQYF. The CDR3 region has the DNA TGTGCCAGCAGCTTACAGGGTCGCGACGAGCAGTACTTC.

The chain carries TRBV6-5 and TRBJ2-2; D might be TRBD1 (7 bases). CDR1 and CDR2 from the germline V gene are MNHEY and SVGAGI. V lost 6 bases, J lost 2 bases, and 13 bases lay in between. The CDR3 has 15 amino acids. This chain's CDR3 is CASSRGTANTGELFF. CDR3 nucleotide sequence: TGTGCCAGCAGCCGCGGGACAGCCAACACCGGGGAGCTGTTTTTT.

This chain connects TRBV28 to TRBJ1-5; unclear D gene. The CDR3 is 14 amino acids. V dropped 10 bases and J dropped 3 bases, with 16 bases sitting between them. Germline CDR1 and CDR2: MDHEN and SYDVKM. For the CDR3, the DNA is TGTGCCACGCTTGAGGCTCGGGACAATCAGCCCCAGCATTTT. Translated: CATLEARDNQPQHF.

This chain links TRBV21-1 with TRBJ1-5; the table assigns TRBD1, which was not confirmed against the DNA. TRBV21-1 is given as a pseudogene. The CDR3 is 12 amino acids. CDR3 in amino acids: CASSNGQDFQHF. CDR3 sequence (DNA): TGTGCCAGCAGCAACGGACAGGACTTCCAGCATTTT.

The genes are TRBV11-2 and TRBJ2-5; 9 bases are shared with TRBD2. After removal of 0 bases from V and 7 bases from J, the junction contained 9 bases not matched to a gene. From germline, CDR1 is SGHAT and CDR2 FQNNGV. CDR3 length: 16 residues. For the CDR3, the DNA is TGTGCCAGCAGCTTAGATGGGGGACTAGCTAGGGCGACCCAGTACTTC. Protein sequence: CASSLDGGLARATQYF.